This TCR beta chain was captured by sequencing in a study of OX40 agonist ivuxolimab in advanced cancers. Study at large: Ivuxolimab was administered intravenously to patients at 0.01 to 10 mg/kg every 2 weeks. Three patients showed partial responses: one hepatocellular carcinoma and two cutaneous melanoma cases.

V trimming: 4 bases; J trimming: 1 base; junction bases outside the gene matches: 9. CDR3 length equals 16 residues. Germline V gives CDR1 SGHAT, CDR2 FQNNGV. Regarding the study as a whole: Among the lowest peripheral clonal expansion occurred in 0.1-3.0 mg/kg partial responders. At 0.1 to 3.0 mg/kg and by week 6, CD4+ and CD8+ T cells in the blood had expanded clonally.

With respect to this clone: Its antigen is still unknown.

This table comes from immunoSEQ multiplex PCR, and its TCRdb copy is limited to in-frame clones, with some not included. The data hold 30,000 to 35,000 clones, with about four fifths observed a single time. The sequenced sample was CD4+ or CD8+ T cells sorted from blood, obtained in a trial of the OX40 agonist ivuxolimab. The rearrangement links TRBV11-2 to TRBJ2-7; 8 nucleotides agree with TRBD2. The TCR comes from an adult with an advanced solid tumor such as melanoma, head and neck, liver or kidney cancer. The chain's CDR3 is CASSYRAGDRSYEQYF. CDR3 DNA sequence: TGTGCCAGCAGCTACCGAGCGGGGGATAGGTCCTACGAGCAGTACTTC.